This T cell receptor beta chain emerged from a study of blood T cell repertoires in COVID-19. Germline lookup yields CDR1 SGDLS and CDR2 YYNGEE. Trimming stripped 3 bases from V and 3 bases from J, with 13 bases between. This CDR3 is 14 amino acids long. The assay was immunoSEQ multiplex PCR, and TCRdb's table has in-frame clones only and misses some. Among fewer than 400,000 clones listed, around 84% were seen once. The sample comprised peripheral blood. This clonotype was obtained from a woman aged 18-35 years with acute or convalescent COVID-19. The chain uses TRBV9 and TRBJ2-7, with D tentatively TRBD2 (6 bases). CDR3 in amino acids: CASSGGDGSYEQYF. The CDR3, as DNA: TGTGCCAGCAGCGGGGGGGACGGGAGCTACGAGCAGTACTTC.